One sample yielded the 25 T cell receptor beta chains listed below, sequenced in a study of cytomegalovirus exposure and HLA in healthy donors. The PCR made use of 60 Vbeta and 13 Jbeta primers. The assay was immunoSEQ multiplex PCR, and TCRdb's table has in-frame clones only and misses some. The profile covers 100,000 to 150,000 clones, with 74% appearing a single time and approximately 7% taken by the ten largest. The source material was PBMCs. The receptor source for this set is a male donor in good health and CMV-seronegative.

This clone was seen more than once but under ten times. The chain joins TRBV10-3 to TRBJ1-1, with TRBD1 identical over 12 bases. Germline V gene sequence: CDR1 ENHRY, CDR2 SYGVKD. The ends lost 0 bases at V and 10 bases at J; junction bases unmatched: 6. CDR3 size: 15 residues. CDR3 protein: CAISESAGTGGVAFF. The CDR3 DNA follows: TGTGCCATCAGTGAGTCGGCCGGGACAGGGGGCGTAGCTTTCTTT.

This rearrangement joins TRBV7-6 to TRBJ2-5, with 10 bases matching TRBD1. This CDR3 contains 16 residues. Germline CDR1 reads SGHVS; CDR2 reads FNYEAQ. V gave up 5 bases and J gave up 5 bases; unmatched junction bases: 11. CDR3 bases: TGTGCCAGCAGCCCAACTCCGGGACAGGGGTGGGAGACCCAGTACTTC. This encodes CASSPTPGQGWETQYF.

This chain joins TRBV18 and TRBJ1-2; D gene unclear. The germline V gene has CDR1 KGHSH and CDR2 LQKENI. The CDR3 spans 13 residues. V was cut by 6 bases and J by 4 bases, with 12 bases left in between. The CDR3, as DNA: TGTGCCAGCTCGCTAAACCACCTCTATGGCTACACCTTC. It specifies CASSLNHLYGYTF.

The J gene is TRBJ2-7, the V gene TRBV28, with a weak D call TRBD2 (6 bases). V dropped 6 bases and J dropped 6 bases, with 15 bases sitting between them. The CDR3 has 13 residues. Germline-derived CDR1 and CDR2 are MDHEN and SYDVKM. CDR3 amino acids: CASRAYSGVEQYF. DNA of the CDR3: TGTGCCAGCAGAGCTTATTCGGGGGTCGAGCAGTACTTC.

J is TRBJ2-5 and V is TRBV7-9; D might be TRBD2 (6 bases). The CDR3 is 17 residues long. Germline lookup yields CDR1 SEHNR and CDR2 FQNEAQ (reference sequence). V dropped 4 bases and J dropped 1 base, with 19 bases sitting between them. For the CDR3, the DNA is TGTGCCAGCAGCTCGGGAGTACTGCCTGCGGGCCAAGAGACCCAGTACTTC. Amino acid sequence: CASSSGVLPAGQETQYF.

The genes are TRBV6-5 and TRBJ2-5, with 9 bases identical to TRBD1. After removal of 8 bases from V and 6 bases from J, the junction contained 7 bases not matched to a gene. The CDR3 contains 13 residues. Germline V gene data show CDR1 as MNHEY and CDR2 as SVGAGI. The CDR3 here is CASERQGVKTQYF. The CDR3 DNA sequence: TGTGCCAGCGAGAGACAGGGGGTGAAGACCCAGTACTTC.

This chain connects TRBV18 to TRBJ1-5, with TRBD1 matching 8 bases. V gave up 3 bases and J gave up 2 bases; unmatched junction bases: 9. This CDR3 has 17 residues. The germline gives CDR1 KGHSH, CDR2 LQKENI. CDR3 amino acids: CASSPETTGAGNQPQHF. The CDR3 DNA sequence: TGTGCCAGCTCACCGGAGACGACAGGGGCGGGCAATCAGCCCCAGCATTTT.

J is TRBJ2-7 and V is TRBV2; TRBD2 is a possible D gene (5 bases). Germline CDR1 SNHLY, CDR2 FYNNEI. This CDR3 comprises 15 residues. V was pared by 10 bases and J by 3 bases, with 22 bases between. CDR3 region: CATRQDLANYYEQYF. CDR3 DNA sequence: TGTGCCACCAGGCAGGATCTAGCCAATTACTACGAGCAGTACTTC.

The chain carries TRBV18 and TRBJ2-7, with TRBD1 matching 7 bases. The germline gives CDR1 KGHSH, CDR2 LQKENI. The ends lost 2 bases at V and 0 bases at J; junction bases unmatched: 1. CDR3 length: 14 residues. The CDR3 sequence: CASSPGDSSYEQYF. In nucleotides, the CDR3 is TGTGCCAGCTCACCAGGGGACAGCTCCTACGAGCAGTACTTC.

The rearrangement joins TRBV7-2 to TRBJ2-7; 7 bases match TRBD2. This CDR3 region has 13 residues. V was pared by 5 bases and J by 6 bases, with 7 bases of the junction left unmatched. The germline CDR1 and CDR2 sequences are SGHTA and FQGNSA. The CDR3 DNA follows: TGTGCCAGCAGCCAAAGCGGGGCGGGCGAGCAGTACTTC. Protein: CASSQSGAGEQYF.

Only a few counts were recorded for this clone. V usage is TRBV12-1 and J usage is TRBJ1-6. TRBV12-1 corresponds to a pseudogene. This CDR3 has 15 amino acids. The CDR3 spells CASSFGGKGNSPLHF. The CDR3 coding sequence is TGTGCCAGCAGCTTTGGCGGGAAGGGTAATTCACCCCTCCACTTT.

The genes are TRBV9 and TRBJ2-1, with D possibly matching TRBD2 (6 bases). This CDR3 spans 15 amino acids. Deletions cut 0 bases from V and 4 bases from J, with 11 bases between. Germline CDR1 SGDLS, CDR2 YYNGEE. Written as DNA, the CDR3 is TGTGCCAGCAGCGTAGAATTAGCGGCTTACAATGAGCAGTTCTTC. It specifies CASSVELAAYNEQFF.

This chain joins TRBV7-2 and TRBJ1-5; D gene ambiguous. The germline CDR1 and CDR2 sequences are SGHTA and FQGNSA. There are 13 residues in the CDR3. V gave up 6 bases and J gave up 3 bases, with 9 bases separating them. This CDR3 is CASSIRVNQPQHF. The CDR3 coding sequence is TGTGCCAGCAGTATACGGGTCAATCAGCCCCAGCATTTT.

Regarding this clone: One end of the junction does not line up with germline, which may come from a read error. V is TRBV7-9 and J is TRBJ2-3; 12 nucleotides agree with TRBD2. This CDR3 contains 18 residues. From germline, CDR1 is SEHNR and CDR2 FQNEAQ (reference sequence). CDR3 in amino acids: CSSSLSRLAGALTDTQYF. CDR3 DNA sequence: TGTTCCAGCAGCTTATCTCGACTAGCGGGAGCCTTAACAGATACGCAGTATTTT.

The chain employs TRBV28 and TRBJ2-1; possible D gene TRBD2, 6 bases. Trimming removed 2 bases at V and 7 bases at J, with 15 bases between. Germline values: CDR1 MDHEN, CDR2 SYDVKM. The CDR3 is 15 residues long. CDR3 protein: CASSLSPPRGNEQFF. In DNA, the CDR3 is TGTGCCAGCAGTTTAAGCCCGCCTCGGGGGAATGAGCAGTTCTTC.

This clone was seen only a few times. V usage is TRBV6-6 and J usage is TRBJ2-1, with 10 bases fitting TRBD2. The CDR3 has 14 residues. Per germline, CDR1 MNHNY and CDR2 SVGAGI (reference sequence). V dropped 5 bases and J dropped 12; count of bases not matched to a gene: 10. The CDR3 spells CASSNSGGKIGQFF. CDR3 in DNA: TGTGCCAGCAGTAATAGCGGGGGGAAAATAGGGCAGTTCTTC.

This clone was observed a few times. The chain links TRBV5-1 to TRBJ2-2; no firm D call. Germline V gives CDR1 SGHRS, CDR2 YFSETQ. The CDR3 has 13 residues. Trimming removed 0 bases from V and 5 bases from J, with 5 bases in between. CDR3 amino acids: CASSLGVTGELFF. DNA for the CDR3: TGCGCCAGCAGCTTGGGAGTAACCGGGGAGCTGTTTTTT. Filled out from reference TRBV5-1 and TRBJ2-2, the complete variable domain reads KAGVTQTPRYLIKTRGQQVTLSCSPISGHRSVSWYQQTPGQGLQFLFEYFSETQRNKGNFPGRFSGRQFSNSRSEMNVSTLELGDSALYLCASSLGVTGELFFGEGSRLTVL.

The genes are TRBV9 and TRBJ2-7; a weak D match, TRBD1 (5 bases). The germline CDR1 and CDR2 sequences are SGDLS and YYNGEE. The CDR3 extends over 15 amino acids. V was clipped by 1 base and J by 3 bases, with 14 bases between them. The chain's CDR3 is CASSVNQGHIYEQYF. CDR3 in DNA: TGTGCCAGCAGCGTAAATCAGGGCCACATCTACGAGCAGTACTTC.

J is TRBJ2-2 and V is TRBV30, with D tentatively TRBD2 (6 bases). The V end lost 0 bases, the J end lost 1 base, and 12 bases lay between the germline ends. The CDR3 totals 16 residues. Germline values: CDR1 GTSNPN, CDR2 SVGIG (reference sequence). The CDR3 region is CAWSVRGLRNTGELFF. The DNA of the CDR3 is TGTGCCTGGAGTGTAAGGGGACTCCGGAACACCGGGGAGCTGTTTTTT.

The chain combines TRBV7-9 with TRBJ2-1; possibly TRBD2 for D (6 bases). This CDR3 has 15 residues. The germline V gene encodes CDR1 SEHNR and CDR2 FQNEAQ (reference sequence). V was trimmed by 5 bases and J by 3 bases, leaving 14 bases between them. The DNA for the CDR3 is TGTGCCAGCAGCGCGGTCGGGAGCCTCTACAATGAGCAGTTCTTC. It codes for CASSAVGSLYNEQFF.

The rearrangement joins TRBV10-3 to TRBJ2-7; possible D gene TRBD1, 5 bases. The V end was cut by 4 bases, the J end by 2 bases, with 15 bases between. The CDR3 has 15 residues. Looked up from germline, CDR1 is ENHRY and CDR2 is SYGVKD. CDR3 loop: CAISALPQGTYEQYF. The CDR3 DNA follows: TGTGCCATCAGTGCCCTTCCCCAGGGTACCTACGAGCAGTACTTC.

The V and J genes are TRBV4-3 and TRBJ2-3, with 10 positions matching TRBD2. Germline V lookup: CDR1 LGHNA, CDR2 YSLEER. V was pared by 3 bases and J by 5 bases, with 8 bases of the junction left unmatched. The CDR3 sequence is 16 residues long. CDR3 coding DNA: TGCGCCAGCAGCCAGGAGCGGGAGGGCCTTGGAGATACGCAGTATTTT. It yields the protein CASSQEREGLGDTQYF.

As for this clone: The same CDR3 can be traced to other DNA sequences in this sample. The chain links TRBV9 to TRBJ2-7; D is possibly TRBD1 (6 bases). The CDR3 length is 13 residues. Trimming removed 3 bases from V and 1 base from J, with 8 bases in between. CDR1 is SGDLS and CDR2 is YYNGEE in the germline V gene. Written as DNA, the CDR3 is TGTGCCAGCAGCGCCGGACAGTCCTACGAGCAGTACTTC. Translating gives CASSAGQSYEQYF.

The J gene is TRBJ2-6, the V gene TRBV5-1, with 8 bases fitting TRBD1. Germline lookup yields CDR1 SGHRS and CDR2 YFSETQ. This CDR3 has 17 amino acids. V was clipped by 4 bases and J by 2 bases; unmatched bases: 8. CDR3 in DNA: TGCGCCAGCAGCCCGAGCCTGGACAGGGCTGGGGCCAACGTCCTGACTTTC. It is translated as CASSPSLDRAGANVLTF.

V gene TRBV10-3 combines with J gene TRBJ2-1; no clear D. The CDR3 contains 13 residues. CDR1 is ENHRY, CDR2 SYGVKD, per germline. V dropped 2 bases and J dropped 7 bases, with 9 bases sitting between them. CDR3 bases: TGTGCCATCAGTGAGGCGGCCCGGAATGAGCAGTTCTTC. Protein sequence: CAISEAARNEQFF.